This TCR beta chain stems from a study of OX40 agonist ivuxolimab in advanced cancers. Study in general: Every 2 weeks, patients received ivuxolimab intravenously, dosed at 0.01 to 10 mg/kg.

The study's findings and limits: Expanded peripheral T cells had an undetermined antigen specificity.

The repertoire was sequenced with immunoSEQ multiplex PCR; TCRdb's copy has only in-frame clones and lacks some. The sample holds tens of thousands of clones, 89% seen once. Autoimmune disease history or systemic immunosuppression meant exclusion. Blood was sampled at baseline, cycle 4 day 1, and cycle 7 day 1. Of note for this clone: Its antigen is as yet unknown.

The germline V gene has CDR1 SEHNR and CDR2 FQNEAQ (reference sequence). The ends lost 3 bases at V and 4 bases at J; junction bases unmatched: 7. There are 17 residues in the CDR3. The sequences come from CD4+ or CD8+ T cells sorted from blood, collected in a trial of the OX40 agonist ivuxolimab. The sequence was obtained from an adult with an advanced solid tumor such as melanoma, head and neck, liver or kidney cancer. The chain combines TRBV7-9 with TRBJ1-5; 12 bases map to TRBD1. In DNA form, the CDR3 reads TGTGCCAGCAGCTTGCCACGGGACAGGGGGCCGAATCAGCCCCAGCATTTT. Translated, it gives CASSLPRDRGPNQPQHF.